This T cell receptor beta chain is from a study of preoperative IRX-2 immunotherapy in early breast cancer. Clones were sequenced by immunoSEQ multiplex PCR, and TCRdb holds only the in-frame ones, with some missing. The data contain about 24,000 clones, about 90% of them singletons. Germline CDR1 reads SGHRS; CDR2 reads YFSETQ. Trimming removed 4 bases at V and 3 bases at J, with 15 bases between. The CDR3 runs to 15 residues. Indicated treatment: preoperative locoregional IRX-2 cytokine immunotherapy. Patients received preoperative, locoregional IRX-2 cytokine immunotherapy in a phase Ib study. The chain combines TRBV5-1 with TRBJ2-3; no clear D. This TCR was recovered from a human donor with breast cancer. The sample here was tumor tissue, taken after IRX-2 immunotherapy. CDR3 nucleotides: TGCGCCAGCAGCGCGGACCGGTTGGGTACAGATACGCAGTATTTT. This translates into CASSADRLGTDTQYF. The entire variable domain, with the rest obtained from reference TRBV5-1 and TRBJ2-3, is as follows: KAGVTQTPRYLIKTRGQQVTLSCSPISGHRSVSWYQQTPGQGLQFLFEYFSETQRNKGNFPGRFSGRQFSNSRSEMNVSTLELGDSALYLCASSADRLGTDTQYFGPGTRLTVL.